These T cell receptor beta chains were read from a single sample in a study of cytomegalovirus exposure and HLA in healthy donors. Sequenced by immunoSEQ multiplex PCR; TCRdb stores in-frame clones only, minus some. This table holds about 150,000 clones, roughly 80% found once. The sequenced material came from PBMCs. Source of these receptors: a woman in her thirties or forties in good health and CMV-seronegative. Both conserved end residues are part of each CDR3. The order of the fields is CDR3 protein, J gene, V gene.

cdr3_aa: CASSYGGSLSYNEQFF
j_call: TRBJ2-1
v_call: TRBV5-1

cdr3_aa: CASSFRGSYEQYF
j_call: TRBJ2-7
v_call: TRBV5-6

cdr3_aa: CASSLAGLAGGWNEQFF
j_call: TRBJ2-1
v_call: TRBV7-7

cdr3_aa: CASTPGVNQPQHF
j_call: TRBJ1-5
v_call: TRBV19

cdr3_aa: CASSYDGELMNTEAFF
j_call: TRBJ1-1
v_call: TRBV6-5

cdr3_aa: CASSVTGTGGYTF
j_call: TRBJ1-2
v_call: TRBV27

cdr3_aa: CASSQDGAGTGVDEQYF
j_call: TRBJ2-7
v_call: TRBV4-1

cdr3_aa: CSGKTGPGGTDTQYF
j_call: TRBJ2-3
v_call: TRBV29-1

cdr3_aa: CAWSPGTVAFF
j_call: TRBJ1-1
v_call: TRBV30

cdr3_aa: CASSKWGTGEEKLFF
j_call: TRBJ1-4
v_call: TRBV27

cdr3_aa: CASSLQPTDREQYF
j_call: TRBJ2-7
v_call: TRBV5-1

cdr3_aa: CASSGFSGGLDYEQYF
j_call: TRBJ2-7
v_call: TRBV2

cdr3_aa: CASSPRTGGIHQETQYF
j_call: TRBJ2-5
v_call: TRBV21-1

cdr3_aa: CASSSAGEKKLFF
j_call: TRBJ1-4
v_call: TRBV28

cdr3_aa: CASSKTGDPYEQYF
j_call: TRBJ2-7
v_call: TRBV27

cdr3_aa: CASSSLPWGLNQPQHF
j_call: TRBJ1-5
v_call: TRBV7-8

cdr3_aa: CSVSPLNREMGSYTF
j_call: TRBJ1-2
v_call: TRBV29-1